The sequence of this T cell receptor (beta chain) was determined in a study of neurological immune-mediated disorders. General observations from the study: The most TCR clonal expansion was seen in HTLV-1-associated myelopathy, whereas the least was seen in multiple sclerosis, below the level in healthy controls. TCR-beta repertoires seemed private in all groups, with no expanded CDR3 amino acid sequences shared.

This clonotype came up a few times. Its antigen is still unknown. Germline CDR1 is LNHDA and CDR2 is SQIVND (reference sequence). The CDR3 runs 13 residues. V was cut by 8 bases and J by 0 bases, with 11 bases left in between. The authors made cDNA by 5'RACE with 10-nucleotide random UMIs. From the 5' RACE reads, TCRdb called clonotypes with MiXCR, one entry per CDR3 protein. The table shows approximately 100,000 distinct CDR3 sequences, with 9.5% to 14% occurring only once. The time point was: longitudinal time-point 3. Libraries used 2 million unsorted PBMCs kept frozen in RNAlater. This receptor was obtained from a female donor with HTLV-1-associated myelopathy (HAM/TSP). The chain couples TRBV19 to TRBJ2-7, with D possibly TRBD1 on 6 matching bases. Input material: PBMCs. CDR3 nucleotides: TGTGCCAGTCGAAGGGGGTCCTCCTACGAGCAGTACTTC. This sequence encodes CASRRGSSYEQYF.